A selection of T cell receptor beta chains follows, all from one sample in a study of T cells in Graves' hyperthyroidism and ophthalmopathy. TCRdb re-called the multiplex PCR reads with MiXCR, one entry per CDR3 protein. Among 370,000 or so distinct CDR3 sequences, less than 15% were seen once, and the ten largest hold less than 25%. Sequencing used blood. These TCRs come from a man aged 25-40 years with Graves' hyperthyroidism that later progressed to Graves' ophthalmopathy. Both conserved end residues are part of each CDR3. The D gene is left open where the match is weak. Clone size is not always given. Where it is, it says once, few, many or a class for expanded clones.

>TRBJ1-3|TRBV7-9|NA|TRBD1
CASSFTGGQVLGNTIYF
TGTGCCAGCAGCTTTACGGGCGGACAGGTTCTTGGAAACACCATATATTTT
>TRBJ1-5|TRBV4-1|many|NA
CASSQYSDYQPQHF
TGCGCCAGCAGCCAGTACAGTGACTATCAGCCCCAGCATTTT
>TRBJ2-1|TRBV18|NA|NA
CASSPFRAGGNEQFF
TGTGCCAGCTCACCATTTCGTGCTGGGGGCAATGAGCAGTTCTTC
>TRBJ2-1|TRBV12-5|many|NA
CASGLGGLFNNEQFF
TGTGCTAGTGGTTTGGGGGGCCTCTTCAACAATGAGCAGTTCTTC
>TRBJ2-5|TRBV18|few|TRBD1
CASSPGQAQETQYF
TGTGCCAGCTCACCGGGACAGGCACAAGAGACCCAGTACTTC
>TRBJ2-3|TRBV9|NA|TRBD2
CASSVLAGGGTDTQYF
TGTGCCAGCAGCGTTCTAGCGGGGGGCGGGACAGATACGCAGTATTTT
>TRBJ1-1|TRBV12-3/TRBV12-4|many|TRBD1
CASSPTRGQVGTEAFF
TGTGCCAGCAGTCCGACCCGGGGACAGGTGGGCACTGAAGCTTTCTTT
>TRBJ1-2|TRBV11-2|many|TRBD1
CASSWDRDYGYTF
TGTGCCAGCAGCTGGGACAGGGACTATGGCTACACCTTC
>TRBJ2-3|TRBV7-6|many|NA
CASSPILVSTDTQYF
TGTGCCAGCAGCCCGATACTTGTTAGCACAGATACGCAGTATTTT
>TRBJ2-2|TRBV7-9|many|NA
CASSGLAGTGELFF
TGTGCCAGCAGCGGGTTGGCGGGCACCGGGGAGCTGTTTTTT
>TRBJ1-5|TRBV6-5|NA|NA
CASSFTREDQPQHF
TGTGCCAGCAGTTTTACCAGGGAGGATCAGCCCCAGCATTTT
>TRBJ2-7|TRBV15|many|NA
CATSRGGTLGPYEQYF
TGTGCCACCAGCAGAGGCGGGACCCTCGGCCCCTACGAGCAGTACTTC
>TRBJ2-1|TRBV3-1|NA|NA
CASSQAAGAGDEQFF
TGTGCCAGCAGCCAGGCGGCGGGGGCCGGGGATGAGCAGTTCTTC
>TRBJ1-6|TRBV11-2|many|NA
CASSLVPGRNSPLHF
TGTGCCAGCAGCTTAGTACCGGGTCGGAATTCACCCCTCCACTTT
>TRBJ1-1|TRBV11-2|many|NA
CASRLGGLITEAFF
TGTGCCAGCCGATTAGGGGGGCTGATTACTGAAGCTTTCTTT
>TRBJ1-5|TRBV3-1|NA|NA
CASSQTVYSNQPQHF
TGTGCCAGCAGCCAGACAGTTTATAGCAATCAGCCCCAGCATTTT
>TRBJ1-5|TRBV6-1|NA|TRBD1
CASLRDRGSQPQHF
TGTGCCAGCCTCAGGGACAGGGGAAGTCAGCCCCAGCATTTT
>TRBJ2-3|TRBV20-1|NA|NA
CSVPGVSTDTQYF
TGCAGTGTCCCCGGTGTGAGCACAGATACGCAGTATTTT
>TRBJ2-2|TRBV12-3/TRBV12-4|NA|NA
CASSFMAGELFF
TGTGCCAGCAGCTTTATGGCCGGGGAGCTGTTTTTT
>TRBJ2-7|TRBV7-8|NA|TRBD2
CASSRGLLAGGRHEQYF
TGTGCCAGCAGCCGGGGACTACTAGCGGGGGGACGACACGAGCAGTACTTC
>TRBJ2-7|TRBV6-1|NA|TRBD1
CASSVSPWDRLSYEQYF
TGTGCCAGCAGTGTTAGTCCATGGGACAGGCTCTCCTACGAGCAGTACTTC
>TRBJ2-3|TRBV2|NA|TRBD2
CASSEETGGQSTDTQYF
TGTGCCAGCAGTGAAGAGACGGGGGGGCAGAGCACAGATACGCAGTATTTT
>TRBJ2-5|TRBV20-1|few|TRBD2
CSATMTGGRETQYF
TGCAGTGCTACCATGACGGGGGGGCGAGAGACCCAGTACTTC
>TRBJ1-5|TRBV9|few|NA
CASSVYGGEGQPQHF
TGTGCCAGCAGCGTCTATGGAGGAGAAGGGCAGCCCCAGCATTTT
>TRBJ1-1|TRBV7-3|few|NA
CASSLTSVGVNTEAFF
TGTGCCAGCAGCTTAACGAGTGTAGGGGTGAACACTGAAGCTTTCTTT
>TRBJ1-3|TRBV5-1|many|NA
CASSLASVRYGNTIYF
TGCGCCAGCAGCTTGGCTTCCGTTCGCTACGGAAACACCATATATTTT
>TRBJ2-2|TRBV6-6|many|TRBD2
CASSYSGLAGGHTGELFF
TGTGCCAGCAGTTACTCCGGACTAGCGGGGGGACACACCGGGGAGCTGTTTTTT
>TRBJ2-5|TRBV28|many|TRBD2
CASKRGGVETQYF
TGTGCCAGCAAGCGGGGGGGAGTCGAGACCCAGTACTTC
>TRBJ1-2|TRBV6-6|many|NA
CASSYSASGGGDYTF
TGTGCCAGCAGTTACTCCGCGTCTGGGGGTGGAGACTACACCTTC
>TRBJ2-3|TRBV6-1|many|TRBD2
CASSEGSGGAGDTQYF
TGTGCCAGCAGTGAAGGTAGCGGGGGGGCGGGAGATACGCAGTATTTT
>TRBJ2-7|TRBV20-1|many|NA
CSARLRTDYEQYF
TGCAGTGCTAGGTTACGGACGGACTACGAGCAGTACTTC
>TRBJ2-3|TRBV4-2|NA|TRBD2
CASSLQPGTSGDDTQYF
TGTGCCAGCAGCCTTCAACCCGGGACTAGCGGGGATGATACGCAGTATTTT
>TRBJ2-6|TRBV24-1|NA|NA
CATSPTLSGANVLTF
TGTGCCACCAGTCCTACTCTCTCTGGGGCCAACGTCCTGACTTTC